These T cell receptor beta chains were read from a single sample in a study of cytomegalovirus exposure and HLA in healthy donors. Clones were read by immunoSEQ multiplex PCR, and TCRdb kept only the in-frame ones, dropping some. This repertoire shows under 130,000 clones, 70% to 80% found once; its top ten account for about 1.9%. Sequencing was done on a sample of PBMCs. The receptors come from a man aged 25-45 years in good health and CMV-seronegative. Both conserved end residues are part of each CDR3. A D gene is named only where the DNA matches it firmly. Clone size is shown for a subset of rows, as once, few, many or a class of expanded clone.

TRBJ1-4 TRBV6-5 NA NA CASSNSATNEKLFF TGTGCCAGCAGCAACAGTGCAACTAATGAAAAACTGTTTTTT
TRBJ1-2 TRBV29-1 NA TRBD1 CSVDRTGGYTF TGCAGCGTTGACCGGACAGGAGGCTACACCTTC
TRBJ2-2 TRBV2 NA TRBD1 CASSVRQGAHTGELFF TGTGCCAGCAGTGTAAGGCAGGGGGCACACACCGGGGAGCTGTTTTTT
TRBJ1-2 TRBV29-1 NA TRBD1 CSGTGGTAGYTF TGCAGCGGTACAGGGGGTACGGCTGGCTACACCTTC
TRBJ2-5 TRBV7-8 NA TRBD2 CASSLDSSGGNQETQYF TGTGCCAGCAGCTTGGATTCGAGCGGGGGCAACCAAGAGACCCAGTACTTC
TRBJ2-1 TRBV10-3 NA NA CAISDPRGEQFF TGTGCCATCAGTGACCCCAGGGGTGAGCAGTTCTTC
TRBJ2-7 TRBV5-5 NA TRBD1 CASRVDRTSYEQYF TGTGCCAGCAGGGTGGACAGGACATCCTACGAGCAGTACTTC
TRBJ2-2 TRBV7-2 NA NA CASSRGTQRTGELFF TGTGCCAGCAGTCGCGGGACCCAGCGCACCGGGGAGCTGTTTTTT
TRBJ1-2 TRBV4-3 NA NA CASSPIAEGVSLYGYTF TGCGCCAGCAGCCCTATAGCGGAGGGAGTTAGTCTTTATGGCTACACCTTC
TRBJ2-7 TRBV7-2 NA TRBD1 CASSLGTGHYEQYF TGTGCCAGCAGCTTGGGGACAGGGCACTACGAGCAGTACTTC
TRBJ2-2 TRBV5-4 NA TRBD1 CASSRRTGWSNTGELFF TGTGCCAGCAGCCGGCGGACAGGGTGGTCGAACACCGGGGAGCTGTTTTTT
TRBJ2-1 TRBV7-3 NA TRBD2 CASSPGLAGDPYNEQFF TGTGCCAGCAGCCCCGGCCTAGCGGGAGACCCCTACAATGAGCAGTTCTTC
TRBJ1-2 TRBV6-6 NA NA CASLDRTVGYTF TGTGCCAGCTTAGACAGGACGGTCGGCTACACCTTC
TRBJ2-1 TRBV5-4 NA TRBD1 CASSPDRGSYNEQFF TGTGCCAGCAGCCCGGACAGGGGCTCCTACAATGAGCAGTTCTTC
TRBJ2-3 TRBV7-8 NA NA CASTSLLRDTQYF TGTGCCAGCACCTCACTGTTACGAGATACGCAGTATTTT
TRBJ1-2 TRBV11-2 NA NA CASSPRTTRGYGYTF TGTGCCAGCAGCCCAAGAACGACCCGGGGCTATGGCTACACCTTC
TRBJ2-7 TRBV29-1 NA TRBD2 CSGMTSAPFEQYF TGCAGCGGGATGACTAGCGCTCCTTTTGAGCAGTACTTC
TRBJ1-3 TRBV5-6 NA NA CASSRSWVGDFSGNTIYF TGTGCCAGCAGCCGATCATGGGTCGGTGACTTTTCTGGAAACACCATATATTTT
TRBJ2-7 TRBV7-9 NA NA CASSPPAGDEQYF TGTGCCAGCAGCCCTCCGGCGGGTGATGAGCAGTACTTC
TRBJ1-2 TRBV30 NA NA CAWSPLRVGYGYTF TGTGCCTGGAGTCCACTGCGAGTCGGGTATGGCTACACCTTC
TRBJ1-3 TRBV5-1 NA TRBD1 CASSSRQGSGNTIYF TGCGCCAGCAGCTCTCGACAGGGATCTGGAAACACCATATATTTT
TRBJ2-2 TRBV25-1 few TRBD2 CASSEPSGRASSGELFF TGTGCCAGCAGTGAGCCTAGCGGGAGGGCCAGTAGCGGGGAGCTGTTTTTT
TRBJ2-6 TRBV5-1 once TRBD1 CASSYRTGGAGFHPLTF TGCGCCAGCAGTTACCGGACAGGGGGCGCTGGTTTTCACCCACTGACTTTC
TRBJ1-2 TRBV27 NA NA CASSLLGGNYGYTF TGTGCCAGCAGTTTATTGGGGGGAAACTATGGCTACACCTTC
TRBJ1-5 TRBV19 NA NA CASTPGLVNQPQHF TGTGCCAGTACCCCTGGGCTTGTTAATCAGCCCCAGCATTTT
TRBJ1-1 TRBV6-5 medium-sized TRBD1 CASSFGQGATEAFF TGTGCCAGCAGTTTTGGACAGGGGGCCACTGAAGCTTTCTTT
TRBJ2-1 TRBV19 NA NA CASSTHRVVDTGEQFF TGTGCCAGTAGTACCCACAGGGTAGTCGATACGGGTGAGCAGTTCTTC
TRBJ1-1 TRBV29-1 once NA CSVEGTEGTEAFF TGCAGCGTTGAGGGTACGGAGGGGACTGAAGCTTTCTTT
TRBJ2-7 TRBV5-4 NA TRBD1 CASRRDSSYEQYF TGTGCCAGCAGGAGGGACAGTTCCTACGAGCAGTACTTC
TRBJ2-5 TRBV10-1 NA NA CASTGNGHYGETQYF TGCGCCAGCACCGGAAACGGACATTATGGGGAGACCCAGTACTTC
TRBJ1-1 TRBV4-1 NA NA CASSRQGVNTEAFF TGCGCCAGCAGCCGACAAGGGGTTAACACTGAAGCTTTCTTT
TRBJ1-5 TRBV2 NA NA CASSQGYSNQPQHF TGTGCCAGCAGCCAGGGGTATAGCAATCAGCCCCAGCATTTT
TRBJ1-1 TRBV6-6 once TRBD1 CASSYHPGQGARAFF TGTGCCAGCAGTTACCATCCCGGACAGGGGGCGCGGGCTTTCTTT
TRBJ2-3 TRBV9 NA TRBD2 CASSPGLAGADTQYF TGTGCCAGCAGCCCCGGGCTAGCGGGAGCAGATACGCAGTATTTT
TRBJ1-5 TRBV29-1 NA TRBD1 CSVGQGASQPQHF TGCAGCGTTGGACAGGGGGCAAGTCAGCCCCAGCATTTT
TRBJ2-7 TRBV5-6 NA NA CASSLAGIYEQYF TGTGCCAGCAGCTTGGCAGGGATCTACGAGCAGTACTTC
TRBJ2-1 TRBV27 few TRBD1 CASTGTARDEQFF TGTGCCAGCACCGGGACAGCCCGGGATGAGCAGTTCTTC